A single sample is the source of the 17 T cell receptor beta chains below, sequenced in a study of beta chain features in type 1 diabetes (dated by TCRdb to the late 2010s). The receptor library was made with the immunoSEQ multiplex PCR assay. The entire isolated RNA was reverse transcribed using the High Capacity cDNA Reverse Transcription Kit, and thus expressed TCRB transcripts were sequenced. TCRdb took this table from immuneACCESS and kept in-frame rearrangements with V and J called. Such tables lack part of the clones; where checked against another copy, unresolved V genes explain under half of the gap, and the rest is unexplained. A total of 860,000 or so clones appear in this sample, roughly 16% of them only once. Jointly, the top ten make up around 0.02% of the sample. Sequencing was done on a sample of naive CD4+ T cells from blood. The cell subset or site label for this specimen denotes: true naive CD4+ T cells. The receptors here all came from a woman aged 18-29 years in good health.

This clone has more than one count but fewer than ten. The V gene is TRBV5-1, the J gene TRBJ2-2; D is ambiguous. Germline CDR1 SGHRS, CDR2 YFSETQ. CDR3 size: 14 residues. With 0 bases removed from V and 0 bases from J, the gap between germline ends came to 3 bases. CDR3 sequence: CASSLVSNTGELFF. In DNA form, the CDR3 reads TGCGCCAGCAGCTTGGTGTCGAACACCGGGGAGCTGTTTTTT.

This clone was picked up a small number of times. This sequence joins TRBV5-4 and TRBJ2-1; D unclear. Germline-derived CDR1 and CDR2 are SGHNT and YYREEE (reference sequence). This CDR3 has 15 amino acids. V dropped 2 bases and J dropped 9 bases, with 18 bases sitting between them. Here the CDR3 DNA reads TGTGCCAGCAGCTTCCTTTGCGGTTTGCTGCGTGAGCAGTTCTTC. This gives the protein CASSFLCGLLREQFF.

V gene TRBV7-9 combines with J gene TRBJ1-4, with unresolved D. Looked up from germline, CDR1 is SEHNR and CDR2 is FQNEAQ (reference sequence). The CDR3 extends over 18 amino acids. V lost 5 bases, J lost 0 bases, and 19 bases lay in between. The CDR3 DNA is TGTGCCAGCAGCCCCCGAGGCAGGCGAATAGCAACTAATGAAAAACTGTTTTTT. It specifies CASSPRGRRIATNEKLFF. The entire variable domain, with the rest obtained from reference TRBV7-9 and TRBJ1-4, is as follows: DTGVSQNPRHKITKRGQNVTFRCDPISEHNRLYWYRQTLGQGPEFLTYFQNEAQLEKSRLLSDRFSAERPKGSFSTLEIQRTEQGDSAMYLCASSPRGRRIATNEKLFFGSGTQLSVL.

This chain joins TRBV7-2 and TRBJ1-2, with TRBD1 matching 10 bases. J lost 6 bases, V lost 3 bases, and 7 bases had no gene match. The CDR3 spans 15 residues. Germline V gene lookup returns CDR1 SGHTA and CDR2 FQGNSA. In DNA form, the CDR3 reads TGTGCCAGCAGCTTCCCGCTGACAGGGGGCAATGGCTACACCTTC. Translating gives CASSFPLTGGNGYTF.

This chain uses TRBV9 with TRBJ2-3; perhaps TRBD2 as D (6 bases). The CDR3 length is 14 residues. Trimming stripped 0 bases from V and 5 bases from J, with 10 bases between. Germline-derived CDR1 and CDR2 are SGDLS and YYNGEE. CDR3 in DNA: TGTGCCAGCAGCGTAGCGGGAGTTATAGATACGCAGTATTTT. Protein sequence: CASSVAGVIDTQYF.

J is TRBJ2-1 and V is TRBV9, with 10 bases aligning to TRBD1. Germline V CDR1 and CDR2: SGDLS, YYNGEE. Trimming cost V 5 bases and J 15 bases; bases outside gene matches: 14. The CDR3 sequence is 14 residues long. This CDR3 is CASSDLTGTGDLFF. The CDR3 coding sequence is TGTGCCAGCAGTGATCTTACCGGGACAGGGGATCTGTTCTTC.

This chain uses TRBV5-1 with TRBJ2-5, with 7 bases lining up with TRBD1. The CDR3 consists of 14 residues. Per germline, CDR1 SGHRS and CDR2 YFSETQ. J gave up 7 bases and V 0 bases, and 6 bases lay outside the gene matches. CDR3 sequence: CASSLDWTGGTQYF. The CDR3 DNA sequence: TGCGCCAGCAGCTTGGACTGGACAGGAGGGACCCAGTACTTC.

This clone was observed a handful of times. The chain links TRBV29-1 to TRBJ2-5, with 7 bases aligning to TRBD2. The J call could be wrong; TRBJ2-7 is a better fit for the DNA end. The CDR3 extends over 17 amino acids. The germline CDR1 and CDR2 sequences are SQVTM and ANQGSEA. CDR3 sequence reads: CSVEGGLGTGGSYEQYF. CDR3 DNA sequence: TGCAGCGTTGAAGGCGGGTTGGGGACGGGAGGTAGCTACGAGCAGTACTTC.

The gene calls are TRBV7-2 and TRBJ2-7; 8 bases are shared with TRBD1. The germline V gene encodes CDR1 SGHTA and CDR2 FQGNSA. J lost 0 bases, V lost 5 bases, and 6 bases had no gene match. CDR3 length: 15 residues. CDR3 loop: CASSLRDRSSYEQYF. The CDR3 bases are TGTGCCAGCAGCCTCCGGGACAGGAGCTCCTACGAGCAGTACTTC.

A word on this clone: Other DNA sequences within the sample encode an identical CDR3. The V gene is TRBV18, the J gene TRBJ2-5; no clear D. The germline V and J ends were trimmed by 4 bases and 4 bases, with 10 bases remaining between them. Germline V gene data show CDR1 as KGHSH and CDR2 as LQKENI. The CDR3 spans 13 residues. CDR3 loop: CASSQGFRETQYF. As DNA, the CDR3 is TGTGCCAGCTCACAGGGATTCAGAGAGACCCAGTACTTC.

This clone was picked up a small number of times. The V and J genes are TRBV18 and TRBJ1-3; no clear D gene. CDR1 KGHSH and CDR2 LQKENI come from the germline V gene. V was cut by 3 bases and J by 0 bases, with 9 bases left in between. The CDR3 is made up of 15 amino acids. CDR3 DNA sequence: TGTGCCAGCTCACCCCCACCGGGCTCTGGAAACACCATATATTTT. It yields the protein CASSPPPGSGNTIYF.

The V and J genes are TRBV7-2 and TRBJ2-6, with D perhaps TRBD1 (5 bases). The germline V gene has CDR1 SGHTA and CDR2 FQGNSA. The V end was cut by 10 bases, the J end by 1 base, with 5 bases between. The CDR3 loop spans 12 amino acids. CDR3 residues: CATGSGANVLTF. As DNA, the CDR3 is TGTGCCACAGGGTCTGGGGCCAACGTCCTGACTTTC. The variable domain in full, with the rest retrieved from reference TRBV7-2 and TRBJ2-6, is GAGVSQSPSNKVTEKGKDVELRCDPISGHTALYWYRQSLGQGLEFLIYFQGNSAPDKSGLPSDRFSAERTGGSVSTLTIQRTQQEDSAVYLCATGSGANVLTFGAGSRLTVL.

The V call is TRBV14, the J call TRBJ2-5; the match to TRBD1 covers 8 bases. V shed 8 bases, J shed 6 bases, and the junction held 8 bases outside the gene matches. The CDR3 has 13 residues. The germline V gene has CDR1 SGHDN and CDR2 FVKESK. The CDR3 coding sequence is TGTGCCAGCGGGGCAGGGGGCGGACAGACCCAGTACTTC. Translation: CASGAGGGQTQYF. The full variable domain, completed using reference TRBV14 and TRBJ2-5, is EAGVTQFPSHSVIEKGQTVTLRCDPISGHDNLYWYRRVMGKEIKFLLHFVKESKQDESGMPNNRFLAERTGGTYSTLKVQPAELEDSGVYFCASGAGGGQTQYFGPGTRLLVL.

This clone has just a few counts. Distinct nucleotide sequences in the sample also encode this CDR3. The V gene is TRBV18, the J gene TRBJ2-2; D is unclear. CDR3 size: 13 residues. Trimming took 1 base from V and 4 from J, leaving 4 bases between them. CDR1 is KGHSH, CDR2 LQKENI, per germline. The CDR3 is CASSPLATGELFF. In nucleotides, the CDR3 is TGTGCCAGCTCACCACTTGCCACCGGGGAGCTGTTTTTT.

The chain employs TRBV29-1 and TRBJ2-4; possibly TRBD1 for D (6 bases). The V and J ends lost 6 bases and 0 bases respectively, with 9 bases between them. Germline V gene lookup returns CDR1 SQVTM and CDR2 ANQGSEA. The CDR3 totals 13 residues. CDR3 nucleotide sequence: TGCAGCGTCCGGGACAAAGCCAAAAACATTCAGTACTTC. Translated: CSVRDKAKNIQYF.

The table lists this clone with many counts. One end of the junction is discordant with germline, which a read error may explain. The V and J genes are TRBV5-4 and TRBJ1-4; 12 bases are a match to TRBD1. The CDR3 loop spans 15 amino acids. Germline CDR1 reads SGHNT; CDR2 reads YYREEE (reference sequence). CDR3 DNA sequence: TGTGCCAGCAGCTTGTACGGGACAGGGGGCGGATCAATGGTATTT. It translates to CASSLYGTGGGSMVF.

This clone was detected a few times. The gene calls are TRBV11-2 and TRBJ2-1; D is unresolved. Germline CDR1 is SGHAT and CDR2 is FQNNGV. V was shortened by 2 bases and J by 14 bases, with 16 bases between the two germline ends. The CDR3 spans 13 residues. CDR3 sequence: CASSLSPSGLEFF. The DNA of the CDR3 is TGTGCCAGCAGCTTATCACCTTCGGGCCTTGAGTTCTTC.